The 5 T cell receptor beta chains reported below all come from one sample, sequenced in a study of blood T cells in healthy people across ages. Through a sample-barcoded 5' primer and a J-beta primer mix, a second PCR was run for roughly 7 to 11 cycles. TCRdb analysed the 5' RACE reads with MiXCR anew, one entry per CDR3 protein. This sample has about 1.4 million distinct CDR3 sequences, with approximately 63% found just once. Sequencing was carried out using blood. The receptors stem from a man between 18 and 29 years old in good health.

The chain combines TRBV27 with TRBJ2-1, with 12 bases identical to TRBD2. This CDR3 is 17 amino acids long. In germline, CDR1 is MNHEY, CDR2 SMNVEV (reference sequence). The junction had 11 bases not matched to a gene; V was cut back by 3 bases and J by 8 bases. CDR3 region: CASSFQTSGRTTDEQFF. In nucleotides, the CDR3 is TGTGCCAGCAGTTTTCAGACTAGCGGGAGAACCACGGATGAGCAGTTCTTC.

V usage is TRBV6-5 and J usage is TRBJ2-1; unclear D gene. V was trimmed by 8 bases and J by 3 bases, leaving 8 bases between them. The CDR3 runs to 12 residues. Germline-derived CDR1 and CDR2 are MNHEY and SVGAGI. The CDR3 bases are TGTGCCAGCTCCAAGGGCTACAATGAGCAGTTCTTC. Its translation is CASSKGYNEQFF.

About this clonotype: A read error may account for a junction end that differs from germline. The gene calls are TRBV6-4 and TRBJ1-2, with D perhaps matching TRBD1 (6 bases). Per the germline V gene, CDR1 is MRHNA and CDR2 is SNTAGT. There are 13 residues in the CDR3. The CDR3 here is CARSEAGAGGYTF. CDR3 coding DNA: TGTGCCCGCAGTGAAGCGGGGGCCGGCGGCTACACCTTC.

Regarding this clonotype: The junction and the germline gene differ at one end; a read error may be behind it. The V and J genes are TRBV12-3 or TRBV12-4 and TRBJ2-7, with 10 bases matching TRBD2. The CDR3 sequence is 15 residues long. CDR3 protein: CASSPKRGGSDEQYF. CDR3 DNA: TGTGCCAGCAGTCCCAAGCGGGGGGGCTCCGACGAGCAGTACTTC.

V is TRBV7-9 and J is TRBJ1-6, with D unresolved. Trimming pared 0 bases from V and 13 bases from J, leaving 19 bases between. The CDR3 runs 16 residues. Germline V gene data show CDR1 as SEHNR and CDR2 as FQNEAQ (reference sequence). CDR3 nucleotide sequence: TGTGCCAGCAGCTTAGCGGGCGAAAGCATCCGGACCCCCCTCCACTTT. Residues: CASSLAGESIRTPLHF.